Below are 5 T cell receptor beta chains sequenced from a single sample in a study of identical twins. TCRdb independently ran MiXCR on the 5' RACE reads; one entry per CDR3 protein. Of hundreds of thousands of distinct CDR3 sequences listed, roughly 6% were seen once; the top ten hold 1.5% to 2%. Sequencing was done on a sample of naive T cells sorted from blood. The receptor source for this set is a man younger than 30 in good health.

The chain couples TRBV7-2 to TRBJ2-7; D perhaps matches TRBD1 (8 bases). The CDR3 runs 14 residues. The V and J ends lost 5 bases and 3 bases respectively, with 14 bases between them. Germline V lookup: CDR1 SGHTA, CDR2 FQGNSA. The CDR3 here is CASSQNRGGYEQYF. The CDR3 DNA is TGTGCCAGCAGCCAAAACAGGGGGGGCTACGAGCAGTACTTC.

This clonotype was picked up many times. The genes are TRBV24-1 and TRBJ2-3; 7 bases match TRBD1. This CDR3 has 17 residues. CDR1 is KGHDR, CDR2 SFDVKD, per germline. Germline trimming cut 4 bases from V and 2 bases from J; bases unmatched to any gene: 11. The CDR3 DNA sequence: TGTGCCACCAGTGACCCACAGGGGATTGGGGTCACAGATACGCAGTATTTT. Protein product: CATSDPQGIGVTDTQYF.

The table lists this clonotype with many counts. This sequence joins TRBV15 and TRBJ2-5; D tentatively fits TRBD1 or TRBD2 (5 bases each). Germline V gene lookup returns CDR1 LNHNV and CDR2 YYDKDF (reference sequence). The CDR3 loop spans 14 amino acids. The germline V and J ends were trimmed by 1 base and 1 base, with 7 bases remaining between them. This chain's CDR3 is CATSRGDGQETQYF. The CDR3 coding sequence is TGTGCCACCAGCAGAGGGGACGGCCAAGAGACCCAGTACTTC.

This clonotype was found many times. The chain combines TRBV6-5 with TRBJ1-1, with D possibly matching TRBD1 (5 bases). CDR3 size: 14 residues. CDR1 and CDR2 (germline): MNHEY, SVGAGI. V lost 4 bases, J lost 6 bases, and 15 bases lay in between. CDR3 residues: CASSLGGDLSEAFF. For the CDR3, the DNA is TGTGCCAGCAGTTTGGGGGGGGATTTGTCTGAAGCTTTCTTT.

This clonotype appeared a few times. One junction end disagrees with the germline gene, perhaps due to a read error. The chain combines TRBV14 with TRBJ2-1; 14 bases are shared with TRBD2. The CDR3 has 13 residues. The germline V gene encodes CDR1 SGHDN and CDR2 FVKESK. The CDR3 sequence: CASSYGTSGSLGF. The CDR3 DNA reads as TGTGCCAGCAGCTATGGGACTAGCGGGAGTCTGGGTTTC.